This passage covers 4 T cell receptor beta chains from one sample sequenced in a study of OX40 agonist ivuxolimab in advanced cancers. The protocol was immunoSEQ multiplex PCR, while the TCRdb copy is restricted to in-frame clones and leaves out a portion. The table has several thousand clones, more than 70% seen once. The sample was CD4+ or CD8+ T cells sorted from blood, taken in a trial of the OX40 agonist ivuxolimab. Every receptor here comes from an adult with an advanced solid tumor such as melanoma, head and neck, liver or kidney cancer.

The chain links TRBV28 to TRBJ2-4; 9 bases line up with TRBD1. V shed 3 bases, J shed 0 bases, and the junction held 9 bases outside the gene matches. This CDR3 is 18 amino acids long. The germline CDR1 and CDR2 sequences are MDHEN and SYDVKM. As DNA, the CDR3 is TGTGCCAGCAGTTTTGTTCCCAGGACAGGGGTAGCCAAAAACATTCAGTACTTC. Its protein product is CASSFVPRTGVAKNIQYF.

This clone was observed a single time. A read error may account for a junction end that differs from germline. The gene calls are TRBV19 and TRBJ2-7; 8 bases align to TRBD2. The CDR3 length is 12 residues. Germline V gene data show CDR1 as LNHDA and CDR2 as SQIVND (reference sequence). CDR3 coding DNA: TGTGCCAGTAGTTACGAAGCGGGGGTCCCCCTCTTC. Its translation is CASSYEAGVPLF.

The chain is built from TRBV7-9 and TRBJ2-7; D is possibly TRBD2 (5 bases). Trimming cost V 5 bases and J 2 bases, with 19 bases left between them. There are 16 residues in the CDR3. CDR1 is SEHNR, CDR2 FQNEAQ, per germline (reference sequence). CDR3 bases: TGTGCCAGCAGCCCGCTCGCCGGGAAAAATACCTACGAGCAGTACTTC. It encodes CASSPLAGKNTYEQYF.

The chain carries TRBV5-1 and TRBJ1-2; 9 nucleotides agree with TRBD1. The CDR3 has 13 amino acids. Germline V CDR1 and CDR2: SGHRS, YFSETQ. Unmatched junction bases numbered 2, after V lost 2 bases and J lost 6 bases. The CDR3 sequence: CASSFDRGDGYTF. The CDR3 bases are TGCGCCAGCAGCTTCGACAGGGGGGATGGCTACACCTTC.